The 20 T cell receptor beta chains in this list originate from one sample, sequenced in a study of response to subunit inactivated influenza vaccine. TCRdb re-analysed the RT-PCR reads in MiXCR, keeping a single row per CDR3 protein. Of under 850,000 distinct CDR3 sequences in the sample, around 20% were seen once. The sequenced sample was PBMCs from blood, obtained around 5 days after vaccination. These receptors all stem from a man aged 45-65 years who received an inactivated influenza vaccine.

A few counts support this clonotype. The V and J genes are TRBV11-2 and TRBJ2-1; tentative D call: TRBD2 (6 bases). The length of the CDR3 is 13 residues. Germline V gives CDR1 SGHAT, CDR2 FQNNGV. Trimming removed 8 bases from V and 7 bases from J, with 15 bases in between. The CDR3 nucleotides are TGTGCCAGCGGGCGGGACCGGGGGAATGAGCAGTTCTTC. Its translation: CASGRDRGNEQFF.

This clonotype was counted a few times. This chain joins TRBV28 and TRBJ2-7, with TRBD1 identical over 9 bases. Germline CDR1 and CDR2: MDHEN and SYDVKM. The ends lost 10 bases at V and 6 bases at J; junction bases unmatched: 13. The CDR3 loop spans 14 amino acids. This CDR3 is CATAWDRESREQYF. CDR3 nucleotides: TGTGCCACCGCGTGGGACAGGGAATCCCGCGAGCAGTACTTC.

The sample holds one count of this clonotype. The CDR3 region has the DNA TGTGCCAGCAGCCCGGCCCCGGGACTCAGGGAGACCCAGTACTTC. This gives the protein CASSPAPGLRETQYF. This chain uses TRBV7-2 with TRBJ2-5, with D perhaps matching TRBD2 (6 bases). V lost 5 bases, J lost 5 bases, and 18 bases lay in between. The CDR3 consists of 15 residues. The germline V gene has CDR1 SGHTA and CDR2 FQGNSA.

This clonotype was recorded a few times. The V and J genes are TRBV7-2 and TRBJ2-7; 10 bases are a match to TRBD2. Unmatched junction bases numbered 4, after V lost 3 bases and J lost 5 bases. Germline assignment: CDR1 SGHTA and CDR2 FQGNSA. The CDR3 extends over 14 amino acids. The CDR3 region has the DNA TGTGCCAGCAGCTTCCAGCGGGGGGGGCACGAGCAGTACTTC. Translated, it gives CASSFQRGGHEQYF.

This sequence joins TRBV11-2 and TRBJ2-1; 7 bases map to TRBD2. This CDR3 is 16 amino acids long. V shed 7 bases, J shed 2 bases, and the junction held 11 bases outside the gene matches. Germline CDR1 and CDR2: SGHAT and FQNNGV. The CDR3 sequence: CASISVTGRPYNEQFF. In DNA, the CDR3 is TGTGCCAGCATCTCGGTGACCGGGAGGCCCTACAATGAGCAGTTCTTC.

In its sample, this clonotype was seen a few times. The rearrangement joins TRBV6-5 to TRBJ2-5, with TRBD2 matching 7 bases. Germline CDR1 MNHEY, CDR2 SVGAGI. V gave up 2 bases and J gave up 1 base; unmatched junction bases: 13. The CDR3 totals 18 residues. The CDR3 spells CASSYQSWEGSIQETQYF. The CDR3 DNA reads TGTGCCAGCAGTTACCAAAGCTGGGAGGGGTCAATCCAAGAGACCCAGTACTTC.

This clonotype was detected a few times. The rearrangement joins TRBV12-3 or TRBV12-4 to TRBJ1-1; D may be TRBD1 (5 bases). V dropped 8 bases and J dropped 3 bases, with 13 bases sitting between them. The CDR3 covers 13 residues. The CDR3 reads CASALTEDTEAFF. For the CDR3, the DNA is TGTGCCAGCGCACTGACAGAGGACACTGAAGCTTTCTTT.

The chain has TRBV5-1 and TRBJ2-7; 7 bases are a match to TRBD1. Trimming took 1 base from V and 5 from J; bases not matched to a gene: 3. The germline CDR1 and CDR2 sequences are SGHRS and YFSETQ. CDR3 length: 13 amino acids. CDR3 sequence (DNA): TGCGCCAGCAGCTTGACAGGGGAGCACGAGCAGTACTTC. Protein sequence: CASSLTGEHEQYF.

This clonotype was detected a few times. The chain has TRBV27 and TRBJ1-6, with D unclear. This CDR3 has 16 residues. V lost 5 bases and J 7 bases, leaving 18 bases between the germline ends. Germline V gene sequence: CDR1 MNHEY, CDR2 SMNVEV (reference sequence). CDR3 in amino acids: CASSPRIGPGNSPLHF. DNA for the CDR3: TGTGCCAGCAGTCCGAGGATCGGGCCCGGGAATTCACCCCTCCACTTT.

This clonotype was detected only a few times. This rearrangement joins TRBV5-6 to TRBJ2-1, with a weak D call TRBD2 (6 bases). CDR3 length: 19 amino acids. V shed 3 bases and J shed 0 bases, with 22 bases lying between them. CDR1 and CDR2 from the germline V gene are SGHDT and YYEEEE. CDR3 amino acids: CASSSRGLANHHSYNEQFF. In nucleotides, the CDR3 is TGTGCCAGCAGCTCGCGAGGGCTAGCGAACCACCACTCCTACAATGAGCAGTTCTTC.

The chain employs TRBV20-1 and TRBJ2-3; D is unclear. Germline V gives CDR1 DFQATT, CDR2 SNEGSKA (reference sequence). The CDR3 has 13 residues. Trimming left V 6 bases short and J 2 bases short, with 12 bases between. The CDR3 sequence: CSALGTNTDTQYF. The CDR3 coding sequence is TGCAGTGCCCTGGGAACTAACACAGATACGCAGTATTTT.

V is TRBV12-3 or TRBV12-4 and J is TRBJ2-3; TRBD1 matches at 12 bases. This CDR3 spans 18 amino acids. Germline trimming cut 7 bases from V and 5 bases from J; bases unmatched to any gene: 16. The CDR3 DNA sequence: TGTGCCAGCATCTCCGGGACAGGGGGCGTCGGGTCAGTAGATACGCAGTATTTT. It translates to CASISGTGGVGSVDTQYF.

The chain joins TRBV3-1 to TRBJ2-5; D not certain. Germline lookup yields CDR1 LGHDT and CDR2 YNNKEL (reference sequence). This CDR3 region has 15 residues. The V and J ends lost 4 bases and 6 bases respectively, with 18 bases between them. The CDR3 reads CASSLTLLEFQTQYF. The CDR3 bases are TGTGCCAGCAGCCTTACACTGCTAGAGTTCCAGACCCAGTACTTC.

The rearrangement links TRBV5-1 to TRBJ1-1, with 7 bases lining up with TRBD1. This CDR3 comprises 14 residues. With V trimmed by 3 bases and J by 1 base, 3 bases remained unmatched. Germline V CDR1 and CDR2: SGHRS, YFSETQ. The CDR3 sequence: CASSSGGRNTEAFF. The CDR3 region has the DNA TGCGCCAGCAGCTCAGGGGGACGGAACACTGAAGCTTTCTTT.

The rearrangement joins TRBV5-1 to TRBJ2-1, with 8 bases matching TRBD2. This CDR3 spans 14 amino acids. V lost 3 bases, J lost 8 bases, and 7 bases stayed unmatched. The germline V gene encodes CDR1 SGHRS and CDR2 YFSETQ. This CDR3 is CASSSAGGGYEQFF. In nucleotides, the CDR3 is TGCGCCAGCAGCTCGGCCGGGGGGGGCTATGAGCAGTTCTTC.

The V call is TRBV6-1, the J call TRBJ2-7; tentative D call: TRBD2 (5 bases). Trimming cost V 5 bases and J 7 bases, with 21 bases left between them. CDR3 length: 15 residues. Germline CDR1 and CDR2: MNHNS and SASEGT. CDR3 in amino acids: CASSPLGLSPQEQYF. The CDR3 DNA sequence: TGTGCCAGCAGTCCTTTAGGACTGTCGCCGCAAGAGCAGTACTTC.

The rearrangement uses TRBV7-2 and TRBJ2-2, with TRBD2 matching 9 bases. CDR3 size: 17 residues. The trim removed 5 bases at V and 8 bases at J, leaving 15 bases unmatched. CDR1 SGHTA and CDR2 FQGNSA come from the germline V gene. This CDR3 is CASSPESAGGPKGELFF. The CDR3 nucleotides read TGTGCCAGCAGCCCCGAGTCTGCGGGAGGGCCGAAAGGGGAGCTGTTTTTT.

This clonotype was counted at least ten times. This rearrangement joins TRBV4-2 to TRBJ2-1; 12 nucleotides match TRBD2. J was trimmed by 6 bases and V by 4 bases; bases with no gene match: 4. The CDR3 runs 15 residues. The germline V gene has CDR1 LGHNA and CDR2 YNFKEQ. The CDR3 sequence is CASSRQTSGSNEQFF. For the CDR3, the DNA is TGTGCCAGCAGCCGTCAGACTAGCGGGAGCAATGAGCAGTTCTTC.

This clonotype has just a few counts. The chain links TRBV2 to TRBJ1-1, with D maybe TRBD1 (5 bases). This CDR3 spans 12 amino acids. The ends were cut back, 3 bases at V and 3 bases at J, with 5 bases in the middle. Per germline, CDR1 SNHLY and CDR2 FYNNEI. For the CDR3, the DNA is TGTGCCAGCAGTGAGACAGACACTGAAGCTTTCTTT. It encodes CASSETDTEAFF.

A remark on this clonotype: A much larger clone lies a single base off, so this may be a read error. This rearrangement joins TRBV29-1 to TRBJ2-1; D is ambiguous. The germline V and J ends were trimmed by 6 bases and 1 base, with 4 bases remaining between them. This CDR3 is 11 amino acids long. In germline, CDR1 is SQVTM, CDR2 ANQGSEA. CDR3 DNA sequence: TGCAGCGTACGTTCCTACAATGAGCAGTTCTTC. This gives the protein CSVRSYNEQFF.